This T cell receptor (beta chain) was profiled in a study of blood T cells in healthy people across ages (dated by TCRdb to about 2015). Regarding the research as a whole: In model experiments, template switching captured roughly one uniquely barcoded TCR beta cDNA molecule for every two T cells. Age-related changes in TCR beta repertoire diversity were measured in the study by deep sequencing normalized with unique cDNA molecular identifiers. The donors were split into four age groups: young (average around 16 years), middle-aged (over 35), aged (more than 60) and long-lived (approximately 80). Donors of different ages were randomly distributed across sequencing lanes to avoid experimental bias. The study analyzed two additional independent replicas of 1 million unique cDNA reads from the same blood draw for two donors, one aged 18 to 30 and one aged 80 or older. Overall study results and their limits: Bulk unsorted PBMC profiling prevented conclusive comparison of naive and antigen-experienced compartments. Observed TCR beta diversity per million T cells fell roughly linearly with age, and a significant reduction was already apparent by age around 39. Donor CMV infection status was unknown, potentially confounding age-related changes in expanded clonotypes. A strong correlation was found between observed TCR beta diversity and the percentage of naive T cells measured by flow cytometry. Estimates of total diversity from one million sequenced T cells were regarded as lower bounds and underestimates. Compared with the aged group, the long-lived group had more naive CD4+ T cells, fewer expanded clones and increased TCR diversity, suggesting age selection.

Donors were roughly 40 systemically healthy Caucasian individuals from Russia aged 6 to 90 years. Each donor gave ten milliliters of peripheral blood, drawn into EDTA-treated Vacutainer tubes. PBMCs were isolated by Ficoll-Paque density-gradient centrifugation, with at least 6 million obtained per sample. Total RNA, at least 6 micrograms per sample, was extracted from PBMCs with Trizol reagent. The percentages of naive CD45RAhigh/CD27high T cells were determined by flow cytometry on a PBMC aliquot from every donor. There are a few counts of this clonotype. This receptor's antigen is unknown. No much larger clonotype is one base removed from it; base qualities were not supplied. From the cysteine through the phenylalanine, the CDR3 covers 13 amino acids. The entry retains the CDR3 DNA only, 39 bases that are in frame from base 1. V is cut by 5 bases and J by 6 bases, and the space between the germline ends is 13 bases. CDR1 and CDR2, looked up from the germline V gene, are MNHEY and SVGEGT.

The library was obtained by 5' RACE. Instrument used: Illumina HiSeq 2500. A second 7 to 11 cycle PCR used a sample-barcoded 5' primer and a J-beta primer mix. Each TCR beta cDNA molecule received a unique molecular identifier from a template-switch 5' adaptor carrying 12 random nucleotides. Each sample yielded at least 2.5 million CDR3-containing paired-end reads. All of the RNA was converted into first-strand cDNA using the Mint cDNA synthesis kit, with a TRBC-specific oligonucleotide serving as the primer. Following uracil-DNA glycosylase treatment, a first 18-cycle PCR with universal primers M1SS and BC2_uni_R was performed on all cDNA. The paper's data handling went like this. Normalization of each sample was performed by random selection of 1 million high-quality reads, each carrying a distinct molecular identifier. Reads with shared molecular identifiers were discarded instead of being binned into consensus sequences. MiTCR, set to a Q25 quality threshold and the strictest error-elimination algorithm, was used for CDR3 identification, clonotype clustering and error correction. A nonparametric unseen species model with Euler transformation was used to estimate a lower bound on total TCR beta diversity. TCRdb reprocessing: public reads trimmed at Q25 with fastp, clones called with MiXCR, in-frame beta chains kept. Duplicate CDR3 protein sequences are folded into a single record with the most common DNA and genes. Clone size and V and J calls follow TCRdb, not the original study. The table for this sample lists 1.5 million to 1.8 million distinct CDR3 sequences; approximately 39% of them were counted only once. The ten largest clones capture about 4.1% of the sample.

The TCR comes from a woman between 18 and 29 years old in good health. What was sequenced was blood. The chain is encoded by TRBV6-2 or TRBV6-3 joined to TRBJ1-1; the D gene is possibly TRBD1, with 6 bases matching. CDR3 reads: CASSKTGFAEAFF. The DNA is TGTGCCAGCAGTAAAACAGGGTTTGCTGAAGCTTTCTTT.